These T cell receptor beta chains were read from a single sample in a study of T cells after yellow fever vaccination. TCRdb reprocessed the 5' RACE reads via MiXCR and lists one record per CDR3 protein. The table has approximately 450,000 distinct CDR3 sequences, around 20% seen once. The material was PBMCs, obtained before the yellow fever booster vaccination. Receptors were obtained from a man in his late teens or twenties who received the YFV17D yellow fever vaccine. CDR3s leave out the opening cysteine and the closing phenylalanine or tryptophan. The order of the fields is V gene, CDR3 protein.

v_gene: TRBV30
CDR3aa: AWAGQESSYEQY

v_gene: TRBV5-1
CDR3aa: ASRPTGGEVNSQY

v_gene: TRBV18
CDR3aa: ASSLLADQPQH

v_gene: TRBV7-9
CDR3aa: ASSTGPIAIYEQY

v_gene: TRBV11-2
CDR3aa: ASSFARGADTQY

v_gene: TRBV3-1
CDR3aa: ASSQQTASLGTDTQY

v_gene: TRBV7-2
CDR3aa: ASTKNEPGQPQH

v_gene: TRBV5-1
CDR3aa: ASSGGQVEETQY

v_gene: TRBV10-3
CDR3aa: AISETGTGSYGYT

v_gene: TRBV2
CDR3aa: ASSVYNEQF

v_gene: TRBV5-1
CDR3aa: ASRRDRGNEQY

v_gene: TRBV12-3/TRBV12-4
CDR3aa: ASTPTTGGNTIY

v_gene: TRBV20-1
CDR3aa: SARTGGADTQY

v_gene: TRBV4-3
CDR3aa: ASSQGGGDQPQH

v_gene: TRBV19
CDR3aa: ASSLEDTRPLGYT

v_gene: TRBV6-1
CDR3aa: ASSEKSYEQY

v_gene: TRBV24-1
CDR3aa: ATSDSIRTGELF

v_gene: TRBV12-3/TRBV12-4
CDR3aa: ASSSRDRGDNEQF

v_gene: TRBV6-2/TRBV6-3
CDR3aa: ASSYDRGLLYTEAF

v_gene: TRBV28
CDR3aa: ASVSGAANTGELF

v_gene: TRBV6-5
CDR3aa: ASSPQRLAGGTLGVPDTQY

v_gene: TRBV7-2
CDR3aa: ASSLGTGFYEQF

v_gene: TRBV10-3
CDR3aa: AISESAGGNEKLF

v_gene: TRBV4-1
CDR3aa: ASSLADRINEQF

v_gene: TRBV5-1
CDR3aa: ASSPSTSGGYEQY

v_gene: TRBV3-1
CDR3aa: ASSQSENYGYT

v_gene: TRBV10-3
CDR3aa: AISENSLNTEAF

v_gene: TRBV6-2/TRBV6-3
CDR3aa: ASSKRVERETQY

v_gene: TRBV7-3
CDR3aa: ASSLTGTVNTEAF

v_gene: TRBV28
CDR3aa: ASSLVGGGEKLF

v_gene: TRBV11-1
CDR3aa: ASSISGGTDTQY

v_gene: TRBV7-2
CDR3aa: ASSLQTLTEAF

v_gene: TRBV9
CDR3aa: ASSPASGGYT

v_gene: TRBV4-1
CDR3aa: ASSLYQTGNFYEQY

v_gene: TRBV5-4
CDR3aa: ASSLAGIGYGYT

v_gene: TRBV5-1
CDR3aa: ASSFQGPQETQY

v_gene: TRBV2
CDR3aa: ASSEDQGVSNQPQH